This entry describes one T cell receptor (beta chain). The data are from a study of blood T cell repertoires in COVID-19. For the study at large: Researchers got acute and convalescent COVID-19 samples from the United States, Italy and Spain.

In the authors' methods: Estimates of nucleated cell counts were drawn from the amplification of reference gene primers. Using immunoSEQ multiplex PCR, the repertoire was profiled, and TCRdb retains in-frame clones only, with some absent. From that table come the V and J calls and clone size; the DNA was used to work out D and trimming. Among 240,000 or so clones listed, about four fifths were seen once. There are 17 residues in the CDR3. V shed 0 bases and J shed 0 bases, with 13 bases lying between them. In germline, CDR1 is SGHTS, CDR2 YDEGEE. The chain carries TRBV5-8 and TRBJ1-5; possibly TRBD1 for D (6 bases). The receptor was isolated from a woman between 18 and 29 years old with acute or convalescent COVID-19. Material for sequencing was peripheral blood. This CDR3 reads CASSLGTDFYSNQPQHF. DNA for the CDR3: TGTGCCAGCAGCTTGGGGACAGATTTCTATAGCAATCAGCCCCAGCATTTT. The variable domain in full, with the rest retrieved from reference TRBV5-8 and TRBJ1-5, is EAGVTQSPTHLIKTRGQQATLRCSPISGHTSVYWYQQALGLGLQFLLWYDEGEERNRGNFPPRFSGRQFPNYSSELNVNALELEDSALYLCASSLGTDFYSNQPQHFGDGTRLSIL.